The T cell receptor (beta chain) under discussion was sequenced for a study of blood T cell repertoires in COVID-19. Looking at the study overall: The origin of the acute and convalescent COVID-19 samples was the United States, Italy and Spain.

CDR1 MGHDK and CDR2 SYGVNS come from the germline V gene. V was clipped by 3 bases and J by 7 bases; unmatched bases: 3. The CDR3 is 14 residues long. Profiled with immunoSEQ multiplex PCR; TCRdb holds only in-frame clones, not every one. Of about 97,000 clones in the sample, 85% were seen once. Sequencing was performed on peripheral blood. The clonotype was recovered from a woman in her 70s with active or convalescent COVID-19. J is TRBJ1-6 and V is TRBV25-1; 7 bases match TRBD1. CDR3 bases: TGTGCCAGCAGTGAGGACAGGCAGAATTCACCCCTCCACTTT. Its translation is CASSEDRQNSPLHF.